This record concerns one T cell receptor (beta chain) sequence. Random hexamers were used to reverse transcribe roughly 0.5 to 1 ug of RNA. TCRdb used MiXCR to reprocess the immunoSEQ multiplex PCR reads, holding one entry per CDR3 protein. The repertoire holds 150,000 or so distinct CDR3 sequences, with approximately 96% as singletons. This entry belongs to a study of CD8 T cells in Susac syndrome. TCR beta sequencing was performed on blood CD8+ and CD4+ T cells. Trimming removed 3 bases at V and 2 bases at J, with 10 bases between. This CDR3 comprises 13 residues. Germline V lookup: CDR1 DFQATT, CDR2 SNEGSKA (reference sequence).

The sample was CD4+ T cells from PBMCs. The rearrangement joins TRBV20-1 to TRBJ1-2; a possible D gene is TRBD1 (6 bases). The source is a human donor in good health. The CDR3 DNA reads as TGCAGTGCTAGTGTCCAGGGGAACTATGGCTACACCTTC. It yields the protein CSASVQGNYGYTF.